These 22 T cell receptor beta chains were all obtained from the same sample, sequenced in a study of blood T cell repertoires in COVID-19. TCRdb's copy holds only in-frame clones and misses some; the assay was immunoSEQ multiplex PCR. The table has a few hundred thousand clones, roughly 85% seen once; the top ten hold less than 4%. Material: peripheral blood. These receptor sequences come from a woman in her late teens or twenties with acute or convalescent COVID-19.

The gene calls are TRBV6-5 and TRBJ2-5, with TRBD2 matching 7 bases. CDR1 and CDR2 (germline): MNHEY, SVGAGI. V trimming: 1 base; J trimming: 5 bases; junction bases outside the gene matches: 4. The CDR3 spans 14 residues. CDR3 in amino acids: CASSYWGGGETQYF. The CDR3 nucleotides read TGTGCCAGCAGTTACTGGGGGGGAGGGGAGACCCAGTACTTC.

The J gene is TRBJ2-7, the V gene TRBV12-3 or TRBV12-4; unclear D gene. The CDR3 sequence is 13 residues long. Trimming left V 6 bases short and J 0 bases short, with 9 bases between. CDR3: CASSQTISYEQYF. The CDR3 coding sequence is TGTGCCAGCAGCCAGACAATCTCCTACGAGCAGTACTTC.

The V gene is TRBV18, the J gene TRBJ2-7; TRBD2 might be the D (5 bases). The CDR3 has 13 amino acids. V was trimmed by 5 bases and J by 3 bases, leaving 11 bases between them. Germline V gene data show CDR1 as KGHSH and CDR2 as LQKENI. The CDR3 spells CASSSGFGYEQYF. As DNA, the CDR3 is TGTGCCAGCTCAAGCGGTTTCGGCTACGAGCAGTACTTC.

The chain combines TRBV5-1 with TRBJ1-6; D possibly corresponds to TRBD1 (5 bases). The CDR3 consists of 17 residues. Per the germline V gene, CDR1 is SGHRS and CDR2 is YFSETQ. The germline V and J ends were trimmed by 0 bases and 0 bases, with 10 bases remaining between them. The CDR3 reads CASSLVPGDSYNSPLHF. The CDR3 coding sequence is TGCGCCAGCAGCTTGGTTCCGGGGGACTCCTATAATTCACCCCTCCACTTT.

This chain connects TRBV25-1 to TRBJ1-4; a possible D gene is TRBD1 (5 bases). The germline CDR1 and CDR2 sequences are MGHDK and SYGVNS. CDR3 size: 15 residues. Trimming cost V 1 base and J 6 bases, with 12 bases left between them. CDR3 DNA sequence: TGTGCCAGCAGTGAATTAAGCCGGGGGGATGAAAAACTGTTTTTT. Translated: CASSELSRGDEKLFF.

As concerns this clone: At the DNA level, this CDR3 is encoded by other sequences in the same sample as well. The genes are TRBV18 and TRBJ2-1; TRBD1 aligns across 9 bases. Germline loops: CDR1 KGHSH, CDR2 LQKENI. The CDR3 extends over 15 amino acids. V lost 3 bases to trimming and J lost 3 bases; unmatched junction nucleotides: 3. The CDR3 region has the DNA TGTGCCAGCTCACCGGACAGGGGATACTACAATGAGCAGTTCTTC. It specifies CASSPDRGYYNEQFF.

Concerning this clone: This may be a read error, as it is one base from a much larger clone. This chain connects TRBV2 to TRBJ2-7; weak D call: TRBD1 (5 bases). There are 12 residues in the CDR3. V was shortened by 5 bases and J by 3 bases, with 8 bases between the two germline ends. Germline V gives CDR1 SNHLY, CDR2 FYNNEI. As DNA, the CDR3 is TGTGCCAGCAGTATTGACAGCTACGAGCAGTACTTC. Amino acid sequence: CASSIDSYEQYF.

V usage is TRBV3-1 (or the pseudogene TRBV3-2) and J usage is TRBJ2-5; D perhaps matches TRBD2 (6 bases). This CDR3 region has 16 residues. V was pared by 2 bases and J by 4 bases, with 17 bases between. Germline-derived CDR1 and CDR2 are LGHDT and YNNKEL (reference sequence). The CDR3 is CASSQSLHSGGETQYF. The DNA for the CDR3 is TGTGCCAGCAGCCAATCCCTCCATAGCGGAGGAGAGACCCAGTACTTC.

V usage is TRBV12-5 and J usage is TRBJ2-2; 10 bases align to TRBD2. V lost 6 bases and J lost 5; bases outside the gene matches: 12. The CDR3 runs 17 residues. Germline CDR1 LGHNT, CDR2 FRNRAP. The CDR3 sequence is CASGALLAGVETGELFF. The DNA for the CDR3 is TGTGCTAGTGGCGCCCTTCTAGCGGGAGTTGAAACCGGGGAGCTGTTTTTT.

This chain joins TRBV19 and TRBJ1-2, with 11 bases that match TRBD1. Germline V gene data show CDR1 as LNHDA and CDR2 as SQIVND (reference sequence). CDR3 size: 12 residues. The trim removed 4 bases at V and 10 bases at J, leaving 2 bases unmatched. DNA for the CDR3: TGTGCCAGTAGTAGGACAGGGGGCGACTACACCTTC. The encoded protein is CASSRTGGDYTF.

This clone showed up just once. The chain links TRBV14 to TRBJ2-7; 7 positions match TRBD1. With 1 base clipped from V and 2 bases from J, the junction kept 2 bases outside the gene matches. CDR3 length: 14 amino acids. CDR1 and CDR2 (germline): SGHDN, FVKESK. This chain's CDR3 is CASSQGTGTYEQYF. The CDR3, as DNA: TGTGCCAGCAGCCAAGGGACAGGCACCTACGAGCAGTACTTC.

The chain uses TRBV7-2 and TRBJ2-7; maybe TRBD2 (5 bases). Germline CDR1 and CDR2: SGHTA and FQGNSA. Trimming stripped 1 base from V and 1 base from J, with 11 bases between. There are 15 residues in the CDR3. CDR3 coding DNA: TGTGCCAGCAGCTTAGAGGCTAGCCCATCCTACGAGCAGTACTTC. Translated: CASSLEASPSYEQYF.

The chain has TRBV4-2 and TRBJ2-7, with a tentative D call TRBD2 (6 bases). This CDR3 contains 15 residues. Germline loops: CDR1 LGHNA, CDR2 YNFKEQ. Trimming left V 3 bases short and J 3 bases short, with 15 bases between. The CDR3 DNA follows: TGTGCCAGCAGCCACGTCCCGGGGGAAAGCTACGAGCAGTACTTC. Its translation: CASSHVPGESYEQYF.

The CDR3 DNA is TGTGCCACCAGTGAGGTAGTCGGGACTAGCAGAAATGAGCAGTTCTTC. Translated: CATSEVVGTSRNEQFF. V and J are TRBV24-1 and TRBJ2-1, with 9 bases identical to TRBD2. Trimming took 4 bases from V and 7 from J; bases not matched to a gene: 10. The germline V gene encodes CDR1 KGHDR and CDR2 SFDVKD. The CDR3 loop spans 16 amino acids.

The V gene is TRBV7-2, the J gene TRBJ2-7; D may be TRBD2 (5 bases). The V gene lost 1 base and the J gene lost 1 base, with 8 bases spanning the gap. The CDR3 spans 14 residues. CDR1 SGHTA and CDR2 FQGNSA come from the germline V gene. CDR3: CASSLGAESYEQYF. The CDR3 region has the DNA TGTGCCAGCAGCTTAGGAGCGGAGTCCTACGAGCAGTACTTC.

V is TRBV25-1 and J is TRBJ1-1, with D possibly TRBD1 on 6 matching bases. This CDR3 has 13 amino acids. The germline gives CDR1 MGHDK, CDR2 SYGVNS. Trimming stripped 3 bases from V and 5 bases from J, with 10 bases between. The CDR3 loop is CASSDRGWTEAFF. CDR3 in DNA: TGTGCCAGCAGTGACAGGGGATGGACTGAAGCTTTCTTT.

The chain has TRBV7-2 and TRBJ2-7; possibly TRBD1 for D (5 bases). Germline lookup yields CDR1 SGHTA and CDR2 FQGNSA. The V end lost 4 bases, the J end lost 2 bases, and 15 bases lay between the germline ends. The CDR3 loop spans 15 amino acids. The CDR3 loop reads CASSSIAGHTYEQYF. In DNA, the CDR3 is TGTGCCAGCAGCTCCATAGCCGGACATACCTACGAGCAGTACTTC.

V is TRBV30 and J is TRBJ1-4; 8 bases map to TRBD1. The germline V gene has CDR1 GTSNPN and CDR2 SVGIG (reference sequence). The CDR3 covers 15 residues. J gave up 7 bases and V 3 bases, and 10 bases lay outside the gene matches. CDR3 region: CAWSAGQGRSEKLFF. The CDR3 bases are TGTGCCTGGAGCGCCGGACAGGGAAGGAGTGAAAAACTGTTTTTT.

V usage is TRBV4-1 and J usage is TRBJ2-7, with 9 positions matching TRBD2. The J segment lost 0 bases and the V segment lost 0 bases, leaving 3 bases of the junction unmatched. The CDR3 contains 16 residues. Germline values: CDR1 MGHRA, CDR2 YSYEKL. In nucleotides, the CDR3 is TGCGCCAGCAGCCAAGATGCTAGCGGGGCCTCCTACGAGCAGTACTTC. The encoded protein is CASSQDASGASYEQYF.

This chain connects TRBV25-1 to TRBJ1-2; D remains ambiguous. The CDR3 is 11 amino acids. The germline V and J ends were trimmed by 5 bases and 6 bases, with 7 bases remaining between them. CDR1 and CDR2 from the germline V gene are MGHDK and SYGVNS. CDR3 region: CASSSPDGYTF. CDR3 DNA sequence: TGTGCCAGCAGTTCTCCGGATGGCTACACCTTC.

A single count supports this clone. The genes are TRBV6-7 and TRBJ2-5; TRBD2 is a possible D gene (6 bases). TRBV6-7 is an ORF; its function is uncertain. Trimming removed 5 bases from V and 4 bases from J, with 11 bases in between. The CDR3 sequence is 13 residues long. In DNA, the CDR3 is TGTGCCAGCAGTAGTCAGGAGGGAGAGACCCAGTACTTC. It specifies CASSSQEGETQYF.

The rearrangement uses TRBV14 and TRBJ2-7; 7 nucleotides agree with TRBD1. Germline CDR1 reads SGHDN; CDR2 reads FVKESK. V lost 0 bases and J lost 0; bases outside the gene matches: 2. The CDR3 sequence is 15 residues long. The CDR3 reads CASSQERDSSYEQYF. The CDR3 coding sequence is TGTGCCAGCAGCCAAGAACGGGACAGCTCCTACGAGCAGTACTTC.